The 27 T cell receptor beta chains given below trace back to one sample, sequenced in a study of tumor-infiltrating lymphocytes in primary liver carcinoma. Extraction of RNA together with DNA used 20-30 mg of unsorted bulk tissue. Priming with a constant-region primer yielded TCR beta cDNA from 400 to 500 ng total RNA. Three nested multiplex PCR rounds, a slightly modified ARM-PCR, produced the libraries for TCR beta. Researchers ran the first two PCR rounds for approximately 10 cycles each with TRBV1-TRBV30 forward primers and a C-beta reverse primer. TCRdb itself ran the multiplex PCR reads through MiXCR, one entry per CDR3 protein. This table holds 100,000 to 150,000 distinct CDR3 sequences, 60% to 80% found once. The sample taken for sequencing was liver tumor tissue from sampling region 3. Subset noted: tumor region T3, left-lateral pole. The receptors were gathered from a woman aged 60-75 years with primary liver carcinoma and hepatitis B virus infection.

This chain joins TRBV4-1 and TRBJ2-2, with unresolved D. This CDR3 comprises 17 residues. Germline V gene data show CDR1 as MGHRA and CDR2 as YSYEKL. With 4 bases removed from V and 8 bases from J, the gap between germline ends came to 23 bases. The CDR3 DNA sequence: TGCGCCAGCAGCCGAGTAGACATGGGATTTCCGAGTGGGGAGCTGTTTTTT. It is translated as CASSRVDMGFPSGELFF.

As regards this clonotype: Germline and junction disagree at one end, which may indicate a read error. V usage is TRBV11-2 and J usage is TRBJ2-5; unclear D gene. There are 13 residues in the CDR3. The germline gives CDR1 SGHAT, CDR2 FQNNGV. CDR3 DNA sequence: TGTGTCAGCAGCTCGAGGAACCAAGAGACCAAGTACTTC. Translated: CVSSSRNQETKYF.

This clonotype came up many times. The J gene is TRBJ1-5, the V gene TRBV12-3 or TRBV12-4; weak D call: TRBD1 (5 bases). CDR3 size: 15 residues. Between the trimmed V and J ends, which lost 2 bases and 3 bases, there was a span of 11 bases. The CDR3 DNA is TGTGCCAGCAGTTTACAGGGTAATTCCAATCAGCCCCAGCATTTT. Its protein product is CASSLQGNSNQPQHF.

As to this clonotype: Given the absence of the conserved phenylalanine or tryptophan at the CDR3 end, a read error is likely. The chain is built from TRBV6-5 and TRBJ2-7, with TRBD1 matching over 7 bases. The CDR3 consists of 13 residues. Per the germline V gene, CDR1 is MNHEY and CDR2 is SVGAGI. Losses at the gene ends were 2 bases for V and 8 bases for J; bases not matched to a gene: 6. The CDR3 spells CASSYADRSQQYS. The DNA for the CDR3 is TGTGCCAGCAGTTACGCGGACAGGTCACAGCAGTACTCC.

Comment on this clonotype: One base away lies a much larger clone, so this may be a sequencing read error. The missing conserved phenylalanine or tryptophan at the end of this CDR3 makes a read error likely. V and J are TRBV7-9 and TRBJ2-1; 10 nucleotides match TRBD2. The CDR3 length is 17 residues. J lost 3 bases, V lost 1 base, and 6 bases had no gene match. Per germline, CDR1 SEHNR and CDR2 FQNEAQ (reference sequence). The CDR3 is CASSLEALAGGYNEQFV. The CDR3 nucleotides read TGTGCCAGCAGCTTAGAGGCCTTAGCGGGAGGCTACAATGAGCAGTTCGTC.

Regarding this clonotype: In this CDR3 the conserved last residue, phenylalanine or tryptophan, is missing, so a read error is likely. This chain joins TRBV28 and TRBJ1-5; D is undetermined. Trimming shortened V by 2 bases and J by 5 bases, and 16 bases separated the two germline ends. Germline loops: CDR1 MDHEN, CDR2 SYDVKM. The CDR3 is 16 amino acids. The CDR3 DNA is TGTGCCAGCAGTTTAGACACCGGCCTGGTGTATCAGCCCCAGCATTAT. This translates into CASSLDTGLVYQPQHY.

Comments on this clonotype: The junction shows a germline mismatch at one end, possibly a read error. V is TRBV12-3 or TRBV12-4 and J is TRBJ2-1; no reliable D call. The CDR3 runs to 11 residues. The CDR3 loop reads CPSSKVNEQFF. CDR3 bases: TGTCCCAGTTCGAAAGTTAATGAGCAGTTCTTC.

This chain links TRBV29-1 with TRBJ2-1; 15 bases agree with TRBD2. With V trimmed by 3 bases and J by 11 bases, 8 bases remained unmatched. The CDR3 is 15 residues long. Germline V gene sequence: CDR1 SQVTM, CDR2 ANQGSEA. For the CDR3, the DNA is TGCAGCGTTGAGGGGGGACTAGCGGGAGGCGATAAGCAGTTCTTC. Protein sequence: CSVEGGLAGGDKQFF.

In DNA form, the CDR3 reads TGTGCCAGCAGCCTAACACACGTACAATACTACGAGCAGTACTTC. Translated: CASSLTHVQYYEQYF. This rearrangement joins TRBV14 to TRBJ2-7; D ambiguous. The CDR3 has 15 amino acids. CDR1 and CDR2 (germline): SGHDN, FVKESK. The ends were cut back, 4 bases at V and 3 bases at J, with 16 bases in the middle.

A note on this clonotype: The conserved closing phenylalanine or tryptophan is absent in this CDR3, likely reflecting a read error. The rearrangement links TRBV6-5 to TRBJ1-5, with TRBD1 as a possible D gene (6 bases). V lost 8 bases to trimming and J lost 1 base, with 12 bases between them. The CDR3 runs to 14 residues. CDR1 is MNHEY, CDR2 SVGAGI, per germline. This chain's CDR3 is CASGRTVSNQPQHS. The DNA of the CDR3 is TGTGCCAGCGGCCGGACAGTGAGCAATCAGCCCCAGCATTCT.

V usage is TRBV29-1 and J usage is TRBJ2-7; D gene unclear. The CDR3 is made up of 12 amino acids. Per germline, CDR1 SQVTM and CDR2 ANQGSEA. Here the CDR3 reads CSVKDNSYEQYF. CDR3 nucleotides: TGCAGTGTTAAGGATAATTCCTACGAGCAGTACTTC.

The V call is TRBV29-1, the J call TRBJ1-1, with D uncertain. The CDR3 is 13 residues long. The germline V gene has CDR1 SQVTM and CDR2 ANQGSEA. The germline V and J ends were trimmed by 6 bases and 12 bases, with 23 bases remaining between them. Written as DNA, the CDR3 is TGCAGCGTCCCTGGCAGAACCGACTCGGGGACTTTCTTT. Its translation: CSVPGRTDSGTFF.

Of note for this clonotype: This clone may be a read error of a much larger clone one base away. V usage is TRBV10-2 and J usage is TRBJ2-1; TRBD2 agrees at 9 bases. The CDR3 totals 16 residues. V lost 10 bases, J lost 3 bases, and 13 bases stayed unmatched. CDR1 is WSHSY, CDR2 SAAADI, per germline. Here the CDR3 DNA reads TGCGCCAACCACAAGCCTTCTAGCGGGATCTACAATGAGCAGTTCTTC. Its protein product is CANHKPSSGIYNEQFF.

A few counts support this clonotype. At one of its ends the junction is not consistent with the germline gene, which may arise from a read error. The rearrangement joins TRBV29-1 to TRBJ1-1, with D possibly matching TRBD1 (5 bases). From germline, CDR1 is SQVTM and CDR2 ANQGSEA. There are 17 residues in the CDR3. This CDR3 is CSVFLRGRSPVNTEAFF. CDR3 nucleotide sequence: TGCAGCGTTTTCCTTCGGGGCAGAAGCCCCGTGAACACTGAGGCTTTCTTT.

The chain's CDR3 is CASSPAGTGGRREQYF. In nucleotides, the CDR3 is TGCGCCAGCAGCCCCGCCGGGACTGGCGGGAGAAGGGAGCAGTACTTC. The chain carries TRBV5-1 and TRBJ2-7; 7 bases align to TRBD2. The CDR3 loop spans 16 amino acids. The germline CDR1 and CDR2 sequences are SGHRS and YFSETQ. The junction had 17 bases not matched to a gene; V was cut back by 4 bases and J by 7 bases.

In the case of this clonotype: Because it lacks the conserved phenylalanine or tryptophan at the end, this CDR3 is likely a read error. V usage is TRBV4-1 and J usage is TRBJ1-3, with 9 bases aligning to TRBD1. Germline V gene data show CDR1 as MGHRA and CDR2 as YSYEKL. The CDR3 contains 18 residues. CDR3 amino acids: CASSPSGQGGLPGNTIYY. For the CDR3, the DNA is TGTGCCAGCAGCCCCTCGGGACAGGGAGGTTTGCCTGGAAACACCATATATTAT.

Worth noting for this clonotype: A much larger clonotype is one base distant, so this may be a read error. The V gene is TRBV4-1, the J gene TRBJ2-1; D is perhaps TRBD2 (6 bases). Germline lookup yields CDR1 MGHRA and CDR2 YSYEKL. V lost 1 base, J lost 12 bases, and 13 bases lay in between. The CDR3 length is 13 residues. The CDR3 bases are TGCGCCAGCAGCCAAGTCTCGGGGGATGGGCAGTTCTTC. Protein sequence: CASSQVSGDGQFF.

This clonotype has a count of ten or more. V gene TRBV5-4 combines with J gene TRBJ2-7; 8 nucleotides agree with TRBD2. This CDR3 is built from 15 residues. Germline V CDR1 and CDR2: SGHNT, YYREEE (reference sequence). V shed 4 bases, J shed 5 bases, and the junction held 11 bases outside the gene matches. The CDR3 sequence: CASSMPGLGAHEQYF. CDR3 nucleotide sequence: TGTGCCAGCAGCATGCCGGGACTAGGGGCCCACGAGCAGTACTTC.

Concerning this clonotype: One end of the junction varies from germline; a read error may be responsible. The chain has TRBV29-1 and TRBJ2-3; tentatively, D is TRBD1 or TRBD2 (6 bases each). This CDR3 has 14 amino acids. The germline V gene has CDR1 SQVTM and CDR2 ANQGSEA. This chain's CDR3 is CSVDPNGGARTHYF. DNA of the CDR3: TGCAGCGTTGACCCTAACGGGGGCGCCCGTACGCATTATTTT.

There are a few counts of this clonotype. The chain employs TRBV28 and TRBJ2-1; 10 positions agree with TRBD2. From germline, CDR1 is MDHEN and CDR2 SYDVKM. CDR3 length: 15 residues. J was trimmed by 7 bases and V by 5 bases; bases with no gene match: 8. CDR3 residues: CASSLPGLALNEQFF. The DNA of the CDR3 is TGTGCCAGCAGTCTACCGGGACTAGCGTTAAATGAGCAGTTCTTC.

Note on this clonotype: A read error may explain this, as a much larger clone is one base away. V and J are TRBV30 and TRBJ2-5; perhaps TRBD1 as D (5 bases). Germline assignment: CDR1 GTSNPN and CDR2 SVGIG (reference sequence). This CDR3 is 13 amino acids long. The V end was cut by 5 bases, the J end by 5 bases, with 15 bases between. The CDR3 sequence: CAWAGQELETQYF. The CDR3, as DNA: TGTGCCTGGGCAGGGCAAGAGCTCGAGACCCAGTACTTC.

Regarding this clonotype: One junction end disagrees with the germline gene, perhaps due to a read error. CDR3 region: CASSWDTGNTEDFF. Here the CDR3 DNA reads TGTGCCAGCAGCTGGGACACGGGAAACACTGAAGATTTCTTT. The rearrangement uses TRBV11-2 and TRBJ1-1, with D perhaps TRBD1 (6 bases). The CDR3 is 14 residues long. The V gene's germline CDR1 is SGHAT and CDR2 FQNNGV.

This clonotype has just one count. This sequence may be a read error, since a much larger clone differs from it by one base. The chain is built from TRBV5-4 and TRBJ2-2; D unresolved. V lost 0 bases and J 1 base, leaving 16 bases between the germline ends. Germline V gene data show CDR1 as SGHNT and CDR2 as YYREEE (reference sequence). This CDR3 contains 18 residues. CDR3 loop: CASSLELTGILNTGELFF. The CDR3 DNA follows: TGTGCCAGCAGCTTGGAGCTGACTGGGATATTGAACACCGGGGAGCTGTTTTTT.

This clonotype is a singleton in its sample. This sequence joins TRBV11-2 and TRBJ2-5; the D is unclear. Germline lookup yields CDR1 SGHAT and CDR2 FQNNGV. The CDR3 sequence is 16 residues long. The germline V and J ends were trimmed by 5 bases and 2 bases, with 18 bases remaining between them. The CDR3 loop reads CASSPHGRRAQETQYF. The CDR3, as DNA: TGTGCCAGCAGCCCCCACGGCAGGAGAGCACAAGAGACCCAGTACTTC.

With regard to this clonotype: This may come from a read error, since a much larger clone is one base off. The J gene is TRBJ2-5, the V gene TRBV7-8; TRBD2 matches 13 bases. The CDR3 runs to 16 residues. Germline V gene sequence: CDR1 SGHVS, CDR2 FQNEAQ. The CDR3 here is CAGSSRTSGREKTQYF. The DNA for the CDR3 is TGTGCCGGCAGCTCCCGGACTAGCGGGAGAGAAAAGACCCAGTACTTC.

Remarks on this clonotype: A much larger clone sits a single nucleotide away, making a read error possible. Since the CDR3 does not end with the conserved phenylalanine or tryptophan, this likely comes from a read error. The gene calls are TRBV7-9 and TRBJ1-1, with a possible D match to TRBD1 (5 bases). This CDR3 contains 13 residues. The germline gives CDR1 SEHNR, CDR2 FQNEAQ (reference sequence). The V and J ends lost 4 bases and 5 bases respectively, with 11 bases between them. The CDR3 DNA sequence: TGTGCCAGCAGCTACGGCAAGGGGACTGAAGCTTTCTAT. Its translation is CASSYGKGTEAFY.

This clonotype was counted at least ten times. In nucleotides, the CDR3 is TGTGCTAGTGGTTTGACTCTAGGCTCTGAGCAGTTCTTC. Protein: CASGLTLGSEQFF. The rearrangement uses TRBV12-5 and TRBJ2-1; D gene unclear. Germline-derived CDR1 and CDR2 are LGHNT and FRNRAP. CDR3 length: 13 residues. Trimming pared 2 bases from V and 9 bases from J, leaving 11 bases between.